This T cell receptor beta chain stems from a study of T-cell reconstitution after alpha-beta-depleted transplantation in children. Using unique molecular identifiers, the investigators prepared the TCRbeta library. MiXCR, applied by TCRdb to the PCR reads, yields one record per CDR3 protein. Among about 400,000 distinct CDR3 sequences listed, about an eighth were seen once. V gave up 10 bases and J gave up 5 bases, with 17 bases separating them. The CDR3 is 13 amino acids. Germline loops: CDR1 ENHRY, CDR2 SYGVKD. This clonotype was recorded a few times. V usage is TRBV10-3 and J usage is TRBJ1-1; D gene unclear. Source: PBMCs, taken from the stem cell graft. The sequence derives from a human donor who donated a stem cell graft to a child with Fanconi anemia. The CDR3 bases are TGTGCCACTCGCCCCGAAATGGGGACTGAAGCTTTCTTT. Amino acid sequence: CATRPEMGTEAFF.